The subject of this entry is one TCR beta chain. Antigen specificity is unknown. The sample belongs to a study of shared clonotypes between healthy human individuals. V was pared by 1 base and J by 0 bases, with 12 bases between. Germline CDR1 is LGHNA and CDR2 is YSLEER. The CDR3 is 16 residues long. This table comes from immunoSEQ multiplex PCR, and its TCRdb copy is limited to in-frame clones, with some not included. The data contain around 1.4 million clones, roughly 98.5% of them seen just once; the ten biggest clones take up about 0.35%. Overall study findings and caveats: Memory subsets generally showed smaller estimated richness than naive subsets did. Non-shared clonotypes had lower generation probabilities than those shared by all four donors.

The clonotype was recovered from a man in his thirties or forties in good health. Sequencing input: naive CD4+ T cells sorted from blood. Subset described: CD45RA+ positively selected. V is TRBV4-3 and J is TRBJ1-2; D not certain. The chain's CDR3 is CASSQAGGLANYGYTF. For the CDR3, the DNA is TGCGCCAGCAGCCAAGCGGGTGGGTTAGCTAACTATGGCTACACCTTC.